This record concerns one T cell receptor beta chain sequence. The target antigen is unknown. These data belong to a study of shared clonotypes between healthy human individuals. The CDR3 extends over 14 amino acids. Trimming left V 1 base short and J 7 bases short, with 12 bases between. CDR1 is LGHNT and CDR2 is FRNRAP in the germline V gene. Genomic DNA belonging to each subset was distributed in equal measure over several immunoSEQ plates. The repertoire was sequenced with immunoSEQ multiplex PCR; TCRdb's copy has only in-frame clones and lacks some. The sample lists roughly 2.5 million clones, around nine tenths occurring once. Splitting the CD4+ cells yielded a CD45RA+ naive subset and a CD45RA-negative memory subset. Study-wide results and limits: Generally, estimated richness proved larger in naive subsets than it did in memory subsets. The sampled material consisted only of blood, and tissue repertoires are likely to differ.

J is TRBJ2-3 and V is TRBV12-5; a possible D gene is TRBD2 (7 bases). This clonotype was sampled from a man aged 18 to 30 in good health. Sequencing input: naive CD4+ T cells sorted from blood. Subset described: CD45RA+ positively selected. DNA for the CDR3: TGTGCTAGTGGTTTGGAGGGGGGGGCTTATACGCAGTATTTT. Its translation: CASGLEGGAYTQYF.